The next 3 T cell receptor beta chains were all read from a single sample in a study of cytomegalovirus exposure and HLA in healthy donors. Primers: 60 Vbeta forward and 13 Jbeta reverse. Clones were sequenced by immunoSEQ multiplex PCR, and TCRdb holds only the in-frame ones, with some missing. In the table there are 150,000 to 200,000 clones, around 77% of which are singletons. Input material: PBMCs. All receptors come from a woman aged 30 to 39 in good health and CMV-seronegative.

This CDR3 reads CAWSKGGDEQFF. The CDR3 DNA reads as TGTGCCTGGTCTAAGGGGGGGGATGAGCAGTTCTTC. The chain combines TRBV30 with TRBJ2-1, with D possibly being TRBD2 (7 bases). This CDR3 region has 12 residues. With 5 bases removed from V and 8 bases from J, the gap between germline ends came to 13 bases. The V gene's germline CDR1 is GTSNPN and CDR2 SVGIG (reference sequence).

The CDR3 sequence is CASSQGARAHRPYEQYF. Here the CDR3 DNA reads TGTGCCAGCAGCCAAGGGGCGAGGGCTCATAGACCGTACGAGCAGTACTTC. The chain joins TRBV14 to TRBJ2-7; D perhaps matches TRBD2 (5 bases). Trimming took 1 base from V and 4 from J, leaving 20 bases between them. In germline, CDR1 is SGHDN, CDR2 FVKESK. CDR3 length equals 17 residues.

The rearrangement joins TRBV2 to TRBJ1-1; unclear D gene. The CDR3 contains 13 residues. V dropped 6 bases and J dropped 0 bases, with 8 bases sitting between them. Germline CDR1 and CDR2: SNHLY and FYNNEI. Written as DNA, the CDR3 is TGTGCCAGCAGGGGCAGTGTGAACACTGAAGCTTTCTTT. Amino acids: CASRGSVNTEAFF.